This is a list of T cell receptor beta chains from one sample in a study of cytomegalovirus exposure and HLA in healthy donors. The data were produced by immunoSEQ multiplex PCR, yet TCRdb's version contains in-frame clones alone and is incomplete. The sample includes some 250,000 clones, 90% of them seen just once. Specimen: PBMCs. Source of these receptors: a woman in her twenties or thirties in good health and CMV-seronegative. Each CDR3 is given with its conserved first and last residue. The order of the fields is D gene, clone size, V gene, J gene, CDR3 DNA, CDR3 protein. The D gene is left open where the match is weak. Size tells how often a clone was seen (once, few, many) or the class of an expanded clone, and some rows leave it out.

>NA|NA|TRBV9|TRBJ2-7
TGTGCCAGCAGCGTCGGCGACAGGTCCTCCGAGCAGTACTTC
CASSVGDRSSEQYF
>TRBD1|NA|TRBV27|TRBJ2-3
TGTGCCAGCAGTTCGACAGGGGTTTCCACAGATACGCAGTATTTT
CASSSTGVSTDTQYF
>NA|once|TRBV7-6|TRBJ2-7
TGTGCCAGCAGCGTTCGGGACACCTCCTACGAGCAGTACTTC
CASSVRDTSYEQYF
>TRBD2|NA|TRBV4-2|TRBJ2-5
TGTGCCAGCAGCCTCGAAAAGGGACTAGCGGAGCAAGAGACCCAGTACTTC
CASSLEKGLAEQETQYF
>NA|NA|TRBV29-1|TRBJ2-1
TGCAGCGTTGGGAGGTCTTCCTGGTTGGGTGAGCAGTTCTTC
CSVGRSSWLGEQFF
>NA|NA|TRBV27|TRBJ2-7
TGTGCCAGCAGTCTGCTAGTCGACTACGAGCAGTACTTC
CASSLLVDYEQYF
>TRBD2|NA|TRBV27|TRBJ2-1
TGTGCCAGCAGACCCTCGGGGGGTACCCACCAGTTCTTC
CASRPSGGTHQFF
>NA|NA|TRBV7-9|TRBJ1-5
TGTGCCAGCAGCCAATCCGCCCGAGGCAGCAATCAGCCCCAGCATTTT
CASSQSARGSNQPQHF
>NA|NA|TRBV27|TRBJ2-7
TGTGCCAGCAGTTTGGGCGACAGGTCCCACTACGAGCAGTACTTC
CASSLGDRSHYEQYF
>NA|NA|TRBV4-1|TRBJ2-1
TGCGCCAGCAGCCAGACCTTCGTGGATGAGCAGTTCTTC
CASSQTFVDEQFF
>TRBD1|NA|TRBV9|TRBJ1-1
TGTGCCAGCAGCGTAGGTACAGGGGGCTTGGGCACTGAAGCTTTCTTT
CASSVGTGGLGTEAFF
>NA|NA|TRBV7-9|TRBJ2-1
TGTGCCAGCAGCTTAGCGACTGGGACGGCGAGTCCCAATGAGCAGTTCTTC
CASSLATGTASPNEQFF
>NA|NA|TRBV19|TRBJ2-7
TGTGCCAGTAGTACCCCAGGCTACGAGCAGTACTTC
CASSTPGYEQYF
>TRBD2|NA|TRBV19|TRBJ2-7
TGTGCCAGTAGTATGGGACCTAGCGGGAGCTACGAGCAGTACTTC
CASSMGPSGSYEQYF
>NA|once|TRBV9|TRBJ2-2
TGTGCCAGCAGCGTATACGGAATGGGGTCCGGGGAGCTGTTTTTT
CASSVYGMGSGELFF
>TRBD1|NA|TRBV19|TRBJ1-5
TGTGCCAGTAGTATAGATCGGGGACAGGGAAGTCAGCCCCAGCATTTT
CASSIDRGQGSQPQHF
>NA|NA|TRBV6-1|TRBJ2-7
TGTGCCAGCAGTGACAGAGGGCAACTCTACGAGCAGTACTTC
CASSDRGQLYEQYF
>TRBD2|once|TRBV18|TRBJ2-1
TGTGCCAGCTCACCTCCCGGGACTAGCGGGTTCTACAATGAGCAGTTCTTC
CASSPPGTSGFYNEQFF
>NA|many|TRBV6-6|TRBJ2-7
TGTGCCAGCAGTTTTGAGGCAGCCTCCTACGAGCAGTACTTC
CASSFEAASYEQYF
>TRBD2|NA|TRBV9|TRBJ2-3
TGTGCCAGCAGCCCGATACTAGCGGGAGGGACAGATACGCAGTATTTT
CASSPILAGGTDTQYF
>TRBD2|NA|TRBV18|TRBJ2-7
TGTGCCAGCTCATACGGCGCGGGAGACGAGCAGTACTTC
CASSYGAGDEQYF
>NA|once|TRBV5-6|TRBJ2-1
TGTGCCAGCAGCTTGGAGAGGATCATCCCGAATGAGCAGTTCTTC
CASSLERIIPNEQFF
>NA|NA|TRBV4-1|TRBJ2-3
TGCGCCAGCAGCCAACCCGTCCAGGGTCAGCCAGATACGCAGTATTTT
CASSQPVQGQPDTQYF
>NA|NA|TRBV27|TRBJ1-2
TGTGCCAGCAGTTCCGGACGGGGGATCTATGGCTACACCTTC
CASSSGRGIYGYTF
>NA|NA|TRBV4-2|TRBJ2-1
TGTGCCAGCAGCCAAGAAGGACAGTTTTACAATGAGCAGTTCTTC
CASSQEGQFYNEQFF
>NA|NA|TRBV9|TRBJ2-3
TGTGCCAGCAGCGTAGGGGGCGGTAGCACAGATACGCAGTATTTT
CASSVGGGSTDTQYF
>NA|NA|TRBV27|TRBJ2-3
TGTGCCAGCAAACAAAAACCGGTCTCGAGCACAGATACGCAGTATTTT
CASKQKPVSSTDTQYF
>NA|NA|TRBV30|TRBJ2-7
TGTGCCTGGAGTGCCTCCTACGAGCAGTACTTC
CAWSASYEQYF
>NA|NA|TRBV5-4|TRBJ2-2
TGTGCCAGCAGCTTAACAGGGCTTGGGACCGGGGAGCTGTTTTTT
CASSLTGLGTGELFF
>TRBD2|NA|TRBV7-3|TRBJ2-5
TGTGCCAGCAGCTCACCCGGGACTAGCGATGGGGAGACCCAGTACTTC
CASSSPGTSDGETQYF
>TRBD1|once|TRBV28|TRBJ2-7
TGTGCCAGCAGTTTACGGACAGGTGGATCCTACGAGCAGTACTTC
CASSLRTGGSYEQYF
>TRBD1|NA|TRBV2|TRBJ1-1
TGTGCCAGCAGTGGAGGCCTAGGGACAGGGGAAGGGACTGAAGCTTTCTTT
CASSGGLGTGEGTEAFF
>NA|NA|TRBV7-9|TRBJ1-2
TGTGCCAGCAACAGGGACATTTATGGCTACACCTTC
CASNRDIYGYTF
>NA|NA|TRBV18|TRBJ2-5
TGTGCCAGCTCACCGATCCAAGAGACCCAGTACTTC
CASSPIQETQYF
>NA|NA|TRBV28|TRBJ1-1
TGTGCCAGCAACGTCCGAGTGAACACTGAAGCTTTCTTT
CASNVRVNTEAFF
>NA|once|TRBV29-1|TRBJ1-2
TGCAGCGTTGACCGGAGAGACTATGGCTACACCTTC
CSVDRRDYGYTF
>NA|NA|TRBV7-6|TRBJ1-1
TGTGCCAGCAGCGCCGTGGTTGCGACAAACACTGAAGCTTTCTTT
CASSAVVATNTEAFF
>NA|NA|TRBV27|TRBJ2-7
TGTGCCAGCAGTCCGGAGGGACTCCTCGCCTACGAGCAGTACTTC
CASSPEGLLAYEQYF
>TRBD2|NA|TRBV15|TRBJ2-1
TGTGCCACCAGCAGGGCCTCGGGGGGGACGCGCAATGAGCAGTTCTTC
CATSRASGGTRNEQFF
>NA|NA|TRBV21-1|TRBJ2-7
TGTGCCAGCAACCCAGGGGGCTCTGGACTAGCGGGGAGCTCCTACGAGCAGTACTTC
CASNPGGSGLAGSSYEQYF
>TRBD2|NA|TRBV29-1|TRBJ2-2
TGCAGCGTTTACGGGAGGGTAACCGGGGAGCTGTTTTTT
CSVYGRVTGELFF
>NA|NA|TRBV28|TRBJ1-2
TGTGCCAGCAGTTTATTCCAGGGGACCGGGGGCTACACCTTC
CASSLFQGTGGYTF
>TRBD1|NA|TRBV30|TRBJ2-1
TGTGCCTGGAGTGAATTAGGGACAGGTGATAGTGAGCAGTTCTTC
CAWSELGTGDSEQFF
>NA|once|TRBV27|TRBJ2-1
TGTGCCAGCAGCAGATCCCTCCCAAGCTCCTACAATGAGCAGTTCTTC
CASSRSLPSSYNEQFF
>NA|NA|TRBV5-1|TRBJ2-7
TGCGCCAGCAGCTTGGAAGGGTTCGGGCCCTACGAGCAGTACTTC
CASSLEGFGPYEQYF
>NA|NA|TRBV18|TRBJ2-7
TGTGCCAGCTCACCTAGGATGGAAGATACCTACGAGCAGTACTTC
CASSPRMEDTYEQYF
>NA|NA|TRBV27|TRBJ1-2
TGTGCCATATGGTCTGGTAGCTATGGCTACACCTTC
CAIWSGSYGYTF
>NA|NA|TRBV7-2|TRBJ2-7
TGTGCCAGCAGCTTAACAGGGACCTACGAGCAGTACTTC
CASSLTGTYEQYF
>NA|NA|TRBV11-2|TRBJ2-7
TGTGCCAGCAGCTTGAGGGGACACGACTCCTACGAGCAGTACTTC
CASSLRGHDSYEQYF
>NA|NA|TRBV9|TRBJ2-3
TGTGCCAGCAGCGTAGTTCATGGAGATACGCAGTATTTT
CASSVVHGDTQYF
>TRBD1|NA|TRBV7-9|TRBJ1-2
TGTGCCAGCAGCCGGGACAGGAGCCTTAACTATGGCTACACCTTC
CASSRDRSLNYGYTF
>TRBD1|NA|TRBV27|TRBJ2-2
TGTGCCAGCAGTTCCGGACAGGCACGAGAGGAGCTGTTTTTT
CASSSGQAREELFF
>TRBD1|NA|TRBV6-5|TRBJ2-7
TGTGCCAGCAGGATGAACAGGGGGCTACCGGGCGAGCAGTACTTC
CASRMNRGLPGEQYF
>NA|NA|TRBV27|TRBJ1-5
TGTGCCAGCAGTTTACATAGCAATCAGCCCCAGCATTTT
CASSLHSNQPQHF
>TRBD1|NA|TRBV2|TRBJ2-1
TGTGCCAGCAGTACCGGGACAGGTTATACCTACAATGAGCAGTTCTTC
CASSTGTGYTYNEQFF